This T cell receptor beta chain stems from a study of CD8+ T cells in alopecia areata. Study details: Oral tofacitinib, 5 to 10 mg twice daily, was given in an open-label trial.

The sequencing template was cDNA reverse transcribed from extracted RNA. Sequencing was performed with immunoSEQ multiplex PCR; in TCRdb, only in-frame clones are kept and a portion is missing. The sample lists over 150,000 clones, over 55% occurring once. Trimming shortened V by 6 bases and J by 3 bases, and 15 bases separated the two germline ends. CDR1 and CDR2 from the germline V gene are SQVTM and ANQGSEA. The CDR3 contains 13 residues. Researchers gathered lesional scalp punch biopsies and peripheral blood from patients with alopecia areata. The sequencing here drew on CD4+ T cells sorted from blood, taken at week 0. The clonotype was recovered from a human donor with alopecia areata. The V call is TRBV29-1, the J call TRBJ2-7; the D call may be TRBD1 or TRBD2 (5 bases each). The CDR3 sequence is CSVSTGTGYEQYF. For the CDR3, the DNA is TGCAGCGTCTCAACCGGGACCGGCTACGAGCAGTACTTC.